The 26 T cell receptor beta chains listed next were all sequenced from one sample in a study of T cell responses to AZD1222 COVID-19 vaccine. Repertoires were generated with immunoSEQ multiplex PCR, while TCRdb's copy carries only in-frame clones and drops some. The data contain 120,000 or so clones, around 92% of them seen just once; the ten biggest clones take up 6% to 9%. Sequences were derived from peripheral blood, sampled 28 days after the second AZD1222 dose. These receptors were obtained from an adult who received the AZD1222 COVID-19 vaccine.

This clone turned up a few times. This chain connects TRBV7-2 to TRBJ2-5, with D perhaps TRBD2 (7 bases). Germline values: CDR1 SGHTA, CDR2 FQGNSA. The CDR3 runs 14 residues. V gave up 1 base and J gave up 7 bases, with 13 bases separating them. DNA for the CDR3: TGTGCCAGCAGCTTAGTAGGGGGGGAGGGGACCCAGTACTTC. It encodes CASSLVGGEGTQYF. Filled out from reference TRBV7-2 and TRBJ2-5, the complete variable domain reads GAGVSQSPSNKVTEKGKDVELRCDPISGHTALYWYRQSLGQGLEFLIYFQGNSAPDKSGLPSDRFSAERTGGSVSTLTIQRTQQEDSAVYLCASSLVGGEGTQYFGPGTRLLVL.

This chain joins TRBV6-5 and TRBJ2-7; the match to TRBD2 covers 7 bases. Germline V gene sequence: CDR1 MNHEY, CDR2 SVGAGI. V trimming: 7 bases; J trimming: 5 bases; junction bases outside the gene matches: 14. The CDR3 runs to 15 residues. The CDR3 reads CASISGSGPGNEQYF. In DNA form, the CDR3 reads TGTGCCAGCATTTCGGGTAGCGGGCCGGGCAACGAGCAGTACTTC.

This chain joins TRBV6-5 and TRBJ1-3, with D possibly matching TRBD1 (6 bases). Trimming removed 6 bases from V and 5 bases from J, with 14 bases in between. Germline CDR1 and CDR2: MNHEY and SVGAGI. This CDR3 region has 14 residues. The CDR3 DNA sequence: TGTGCCAGCAGGCCCCCGGGACAACGAAACACCATATATTTT. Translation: CASRPPGQRNTIYF.

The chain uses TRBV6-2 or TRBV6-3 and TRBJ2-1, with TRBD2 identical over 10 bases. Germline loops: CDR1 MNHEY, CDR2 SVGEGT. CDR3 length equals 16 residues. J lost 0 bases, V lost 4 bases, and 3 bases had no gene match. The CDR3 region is CASSSRLAGSYNEQFF. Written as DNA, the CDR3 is TGTGCCAGCAGTTCTCGACTAGCGGGCTCCTACAATGAGCAGTTCTTC.

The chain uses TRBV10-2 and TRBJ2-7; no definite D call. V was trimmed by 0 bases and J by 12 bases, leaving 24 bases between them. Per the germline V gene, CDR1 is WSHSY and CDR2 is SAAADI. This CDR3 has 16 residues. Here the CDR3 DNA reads TGCGCCAGCAGTGAGTCGACCCCAGCGCTGATCAGGAGTCCGTACTTC. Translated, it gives CASSESTPALIRSPYF.

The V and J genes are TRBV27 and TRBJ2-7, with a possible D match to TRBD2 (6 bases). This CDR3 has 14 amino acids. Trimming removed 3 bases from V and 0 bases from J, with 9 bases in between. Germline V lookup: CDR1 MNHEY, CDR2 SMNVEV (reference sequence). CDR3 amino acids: CASSFSSGSYEQYF. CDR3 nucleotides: TGTGCCAGCAGTTTTAGTAGCGGCTCCTACGAGCAGTACTTC.

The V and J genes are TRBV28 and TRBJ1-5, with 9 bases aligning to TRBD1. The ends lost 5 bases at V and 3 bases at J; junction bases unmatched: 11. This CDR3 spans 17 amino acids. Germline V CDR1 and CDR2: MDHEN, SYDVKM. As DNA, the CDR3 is TGTGCCAGCAGTCGCCCCGGGACAGGGATGTACAATCAGCCCCAGCATTTT. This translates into CASSRPGTGMYNQPQHF. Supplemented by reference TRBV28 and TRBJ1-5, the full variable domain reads DVKVTQSSRYLVKRTGEKVFLECVQDMDHENMFWYRQDPGLGLRLIYFSYDVKMKEKGDIPEGYSVSREKKERFSLILESASTNQTSMYLCASSRPGTGMYNQPQHFGDGTRLSIL.

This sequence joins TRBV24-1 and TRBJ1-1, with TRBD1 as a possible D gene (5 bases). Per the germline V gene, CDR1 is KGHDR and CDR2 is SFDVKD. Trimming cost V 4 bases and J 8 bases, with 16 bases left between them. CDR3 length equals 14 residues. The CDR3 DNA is TGTGCCACCAGTGACCCCAATTCTTCAGGGGAAGCTTTCTTT. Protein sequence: CATSDPNSSGEAFF.

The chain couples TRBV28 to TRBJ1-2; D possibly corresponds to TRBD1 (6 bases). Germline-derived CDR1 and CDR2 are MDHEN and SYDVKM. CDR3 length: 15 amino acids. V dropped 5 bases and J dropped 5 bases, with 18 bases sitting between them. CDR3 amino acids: CASSQPSRTEYGYTF. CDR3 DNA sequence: TGTGCCAGCAGTCAACCTTCCCGGACAGAATATGGCTACACCTTC.

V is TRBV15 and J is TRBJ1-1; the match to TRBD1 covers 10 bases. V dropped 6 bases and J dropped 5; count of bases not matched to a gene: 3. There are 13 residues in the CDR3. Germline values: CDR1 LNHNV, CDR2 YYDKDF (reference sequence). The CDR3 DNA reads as TGTGCCACCAGAGGGGACAGGGGAACTGAAGCTTTCTTT. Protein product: CATRGDRGTEAFF.

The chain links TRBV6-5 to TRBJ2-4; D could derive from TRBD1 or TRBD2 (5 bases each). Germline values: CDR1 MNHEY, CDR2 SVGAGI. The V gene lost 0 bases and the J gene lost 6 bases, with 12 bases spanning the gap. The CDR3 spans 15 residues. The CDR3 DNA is TGTGCCAGCAGTTACTCAGCGGATAGGGGAAACATTCAGTACTTC. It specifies CASSYSADRGNIQYF.

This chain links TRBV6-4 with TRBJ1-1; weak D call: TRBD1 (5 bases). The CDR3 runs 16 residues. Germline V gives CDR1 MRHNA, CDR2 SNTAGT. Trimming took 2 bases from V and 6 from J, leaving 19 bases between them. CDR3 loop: CASSDRVGVGVAEAFF. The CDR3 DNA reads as TGTGCCAGCAGTGACAGGGTAGGGGTGGGGGTCGCTGAAGCTTTCTTT.

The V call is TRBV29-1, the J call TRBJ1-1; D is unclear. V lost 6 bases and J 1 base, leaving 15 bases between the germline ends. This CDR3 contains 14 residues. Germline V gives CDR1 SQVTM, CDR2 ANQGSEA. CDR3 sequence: CSVNKNSRNTEAFF. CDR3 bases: TGCAGCGTCAACAAAAATAGTAGGAACACTGAAGCTTTCTTT.

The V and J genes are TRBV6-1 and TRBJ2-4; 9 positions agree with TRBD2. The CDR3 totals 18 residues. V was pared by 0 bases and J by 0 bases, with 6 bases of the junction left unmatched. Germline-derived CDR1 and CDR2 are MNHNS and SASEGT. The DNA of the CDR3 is TGTGCCAGCAGTGAAGCAAGTGCGGGAGGGCTAGCCAAAAACATTCAGTACTTC. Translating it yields CASSEASAGGLAKNIQYF.

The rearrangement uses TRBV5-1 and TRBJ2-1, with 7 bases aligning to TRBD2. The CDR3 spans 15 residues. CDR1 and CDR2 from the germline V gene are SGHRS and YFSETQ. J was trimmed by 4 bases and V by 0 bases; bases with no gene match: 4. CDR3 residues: CASSLDGTTYNEQFF. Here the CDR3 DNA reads TGCGCCAGCAGCTTGGACGGGACTACATACAATGAGCAGTTCTTC.

Written as DNA, the CDR3 is TGTGCCATCAGTGCAGATTATAGCAATCAGCCCCAGCATTTT. Translating gives CAISADYSNQPQHF. The V gene is TRBV10-3, the J gene TRBJ1-5, with D unresolved. Trimming pared 4 bases from V and 0 bases from J, leaving 7 bases between. The CDR3 sequence is 14 residues long. Germline V gives CDR1 ENHRY, CDR2 SYGVKD.

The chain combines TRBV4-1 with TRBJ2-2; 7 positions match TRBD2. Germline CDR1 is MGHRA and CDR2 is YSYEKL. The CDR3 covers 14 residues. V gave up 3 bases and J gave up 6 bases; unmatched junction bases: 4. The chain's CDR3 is CASSHRGDAGELFF. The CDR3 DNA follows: TGCGCCAGCAGCCATCGGGGGGATGCCGGGGAGCTGTTTTTT.

The chain's CDR3 is CASGLGLTGSGYTF. The CDR3 DNA follows: TGTGCTAGTGGTTTGGGCTTAACAGGGTCAGGCTACACCTTC. This sequence joins TRBV12-5 and TRBJ1-2; perhaps TRBD1 as D (6 bases). Per the germline V gene, CDR1 is LGHNT and CDR2 is FRNRAP. This CDR3 region has 14 residues. The germline V and J ends were trimmed by 1 base and 8 bases, with 14 bases remaining between them.

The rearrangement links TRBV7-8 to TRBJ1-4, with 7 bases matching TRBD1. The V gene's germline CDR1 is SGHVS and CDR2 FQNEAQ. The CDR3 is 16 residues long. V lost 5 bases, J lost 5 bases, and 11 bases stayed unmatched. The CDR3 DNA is TGTGCCAGCAGCCTCCTGACCGGGACAGCAAATGAAAAACTGTTTTTT. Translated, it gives CASSLLTGTANEKLFF. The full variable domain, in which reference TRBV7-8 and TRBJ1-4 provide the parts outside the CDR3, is GAGVSQSPRYKVAKRGQDVALRCDPISGHVSLFWYQQALGQGPEFLTYFQNEAQLDKSGLPSDRFFAERPEGSVSTLKIQRTQQEDSAVYLCASSLLTGTANEKLFFGSGTQLSVL.

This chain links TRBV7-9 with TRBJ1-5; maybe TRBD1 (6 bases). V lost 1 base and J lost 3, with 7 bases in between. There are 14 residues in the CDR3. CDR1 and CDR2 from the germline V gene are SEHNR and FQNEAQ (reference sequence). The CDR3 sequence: CASSLGGLNQPQHF. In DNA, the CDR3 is TGTGCCAGCAGCTTAGGGGGGCTCAATCAGCCCCAGCATTTT.

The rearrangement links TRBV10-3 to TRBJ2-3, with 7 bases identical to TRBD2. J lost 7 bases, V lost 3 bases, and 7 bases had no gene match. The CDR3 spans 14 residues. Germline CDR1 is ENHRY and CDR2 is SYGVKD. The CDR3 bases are TGTGCCATCAGTGAAGGACCGACTAGCTATACGCAGTATTTT. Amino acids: CAISEGPTSYTQYF.

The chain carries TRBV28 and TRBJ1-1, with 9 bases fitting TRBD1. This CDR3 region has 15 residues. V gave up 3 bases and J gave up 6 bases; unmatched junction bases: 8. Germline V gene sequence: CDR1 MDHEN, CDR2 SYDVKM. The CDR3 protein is CASSLGTGQYAEAFF. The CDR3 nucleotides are TGTGCCAGCAGTTTGGGGACAGGGCAGTACGCTGAAGCTTTCTTT.

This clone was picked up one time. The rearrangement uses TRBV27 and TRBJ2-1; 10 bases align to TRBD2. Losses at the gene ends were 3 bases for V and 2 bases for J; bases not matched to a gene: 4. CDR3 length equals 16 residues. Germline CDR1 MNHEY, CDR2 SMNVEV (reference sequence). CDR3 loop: CASSFISGRAYNEQFF. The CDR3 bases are TGTGCCAGCAGTTTCATAAGCGGGAGGGCCTACAATGAGCAGTTCTTC.

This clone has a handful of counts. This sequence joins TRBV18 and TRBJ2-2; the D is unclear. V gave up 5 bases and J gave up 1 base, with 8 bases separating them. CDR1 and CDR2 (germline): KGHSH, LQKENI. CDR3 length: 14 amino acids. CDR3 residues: CASSGQKNTGELFF. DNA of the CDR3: TGTGCCAGCTCAGGGCAAAAGAACACCGGGGAGCTGTTTTTT. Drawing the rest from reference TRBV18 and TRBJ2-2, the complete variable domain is NAGVMQNPRHLVRRRGQEARLRCSPMKGHSHVYWYRQLPEEGLKFMVYLQKENIIDESGMPKERFSAEFPKEGPSILRIQQVVRGDSAAYFCASSGQKNTGELFFGEGSRLTVL.

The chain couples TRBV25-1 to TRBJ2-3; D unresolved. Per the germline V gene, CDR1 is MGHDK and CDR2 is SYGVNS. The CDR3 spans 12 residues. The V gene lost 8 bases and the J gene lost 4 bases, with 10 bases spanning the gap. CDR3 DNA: TGTGCCAGCGCGAGCTTGGCAGATACGCAGTATTTT. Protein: CASASLADTQYF.

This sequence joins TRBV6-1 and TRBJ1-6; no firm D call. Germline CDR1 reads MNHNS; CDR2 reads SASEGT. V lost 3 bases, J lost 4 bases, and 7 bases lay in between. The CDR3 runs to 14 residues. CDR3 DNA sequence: TGTGCCAGCAGTGACGCACCTTATAATTCACCCCTCCACTTT. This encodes CASSDAPYNSPLHF.